This TCR beta chain was captured in a study of control samples from healthy donors and cancer patients (dated by TCRdb to about 2020). About this clone itself: This clone's antigen is unknown. Qualities for individual bases were not recorded, and no much larger clone is one base off.

The receptor library was made with the immunoSEQ multiplex PCR assay. TCRdb provides this immuneACCESS table in a form limited to in-frame rearrangements. Some clones are lacking; in checked studies, under half of them reflect an unresolved V gene, and why the rest are absent is not known. Within this sample are under 150,000 clones, with 80% to 90% of them counted one time only. The ten largest clones take up around 8.7% of the sample. The material sequenced was blood. The origin of this receptor is a man aged 35-49 years in good health.

The CDR3 corresponds to CAWSVGGGAYEQYF. The nucleotides are TGTGCCTGGAGTGTAGGCGGGGGGGCTTACGAGCAGTACTTC. The receptor chain draws on TRBV30 and TRBJ2-7; TRBD2 agrees with 9 junctional bases. CDR1 GTSNPN and CDR2 SVGIG are derived from the germline V gene (reference sequence). Germline trimming amounts to 0 bases on V and 4 bases on J, with 4 as the count of junction bases outside the gene matches. The CDR3 has 14 amino acids, counting the end cysteine and phenylalanine. The entry retains the CDR3 DNA only, 42 bases that are in frame from base 1.